This is a list of T cell receptor beta chains from one sample in a study of blood T cell repertoires in COVID-19. Data came from immunoSEQ multiplex PCR; TCRdb stores just in-frame clones and leaves some out. The profile covers roughly 160,000 clones, with 70% to 90% appearing a single time and around 5.4% taken by the ten largest. The sample was peripheral blood. Source of these receptors: a woman in her 50s with COVID-19, enrolled during active disease. Each CDR3 is given with its conserved first and last residue. The D gene is left open where the match is weak. Clone size is given for some rows only: seen once, a few or many times, or a class if the clone is expanded.

CDR3,DNA,J,V,size,D
CASVQGMNTEAFF,TGTGCCAGCGTTCAGGGGATGAACACTGAAGCTTTCTTT,TRBJ1-1,TRBV2,NA,NA
CASSLRVGSGGANPPDTQYF,TGTGCCAGCAGCCTCCGAGTAGGTAGCGGGGGGGCCAATCCCCCAGATACGCAGTATTTT,TRBJ2-3,TRBV4-2,NA,TRBD2
CASSPGASDTQYF,TGTGCCAGCTCACCGGGGGCCTCAGATACGCAGTATTTT,TRBJ2-3,TRBV18,NA,NA
CASSARQGSTDTQYF,TGTGCCAGCAGCGCCAGACAGGGATCCACAGATACGCAGTATTTT,TRBJ2-3,TRBV9,NA,TRBD1
CAISTGGGNEQYF,TGTGCCATCAGTACCGGGGGGGGCAACGAGCAGTACTTC,TRBJ2-7,TRBV10-3,NA,TRBD2
CASSLSLDRTTYEQYF,TGCGCCAGCAGCTTGTCCCTAGACAGGACCACCTACGAGCAGTACTTC,TRBJ2-7,TRBV5-1,NA,NA
CASSQPGLAGEKNEQFF,TGTGCCAGCAGCCAACCGGGACTAGCGGGGGAGAAAAATGAGCAGTTCTTC,TRBJ2-1,TRBV3-1/TRBV3-2,NA,TRBD2
CASSLTGSSYEQYF,TGTGCCAGCAGCCTGACAGGCAGCTCCTACGAGCAGTACTTC,TRBJ2-7,TRBV6-6,NA,NA
CASKTEARTDTQYF,TGCGCCAGCAAGACGGAGGCCCGCACAGATACGCAGTATTTT,TRBJ2-3,TRBV5-1,NA,NA
CASSPPTGSPANEQFF,TGTGCCAGCAGCCCTCCGACAGGGTCTCCTGCCAATGAGCAGTTCTTC,TRBJ2-1,TRBV3-1/TRBV3-2,NA,TRBD1
CASRRGQGYEQYF,TGTGCCAGCAGAAGAGGACAGGGCTACGAGCAGTACTTC,TRBJ2-7,TRBV7-2,NA,TRBD1
CASSLGVVGAGEQYF,TGTGCCAGCAGCTTAGGGGTCGTGGGGGCAGGCGAGCAGTACTTC,TRBJ2-7,TRBV7-9,NA,NA
CAWGRGGSYNEQFF,TGTGCCTGGGGGCGGGGGGGTTCCTACAATGAGCAGTTCTTC,TRBJ2-1,TRBV30,NA,TRBD2
CASIQGAFGELFF,TGTGCCAGCATACAGGGGGCGTTCGGGGAGCTGTTTTTT,TRBJ2-2,TRBV3-1/TRBV3-2,NA,TRBD1
CASSGGDRGLYEQYF,TGTGCCAGCAGCGGGGGTGACAGGGGGCTTTACGAGCAGTACTTC,TRBJ2-7,TRBV7-6,NA,TRBD1
CASGLGADTQYF,TGTGCTAGTGGTCTAGGGGCCGATACGCAGTATTTT,TRBJ2-3,TRBV12-5,NA,NA
CATSRNRGQQETQYF,TGTGCCACCAGCAGAAACAGGGGGCAGCAAGAGACCCAGTACTTC,TRBJ2-5,TRBV15,NA,TRBD1
CASSSPKGLAGGLDYEQYF,TGTGCCAGCAGCTCCCCCAAGGGACTAGCGGGGGGGCTTGACTACGAGCAGTACTTC,TRBJ2-7,TRBV7-7,once,TRBD2
CATSRDSLTFTNTGELFF,TGTGCCACCAGCAGGGACAGCCTTACCTTCACGAACACCGGGGAGCTGTTTTTT,TRBJ2-2,TRBV15,NA,NA